The rows below give T cell receptor beta chains drawn from one sample of a study of shared clonotypes between healthy human individuals. TCRdb keeps only in-frame clones here, not all; method: immunoSEQ multiplex PCR. Here the sample spans roughly 2.1 million clones, about 93% being singletons. The sequencing input was naive CD8+ T cells from PBMCs. These receptors were obtained from a man aged 18 to 30 in good health. Some clones in this sample may be carry-over from other donors' samples. CDR3s include the opening cysteine and the closing phenylalanine or tryptophan. The D gene is left open where the match is weak. Clone size is stated in some rows and not others, as once, few, many or a class when expanded.

clone size: -; J gene: TRBJ2-7; D gene: TRBD1; V gene: TRBV9; CDR3 DNA: TGTGCCAGCAGCGTAGACAGGGGGCCCAGCGGGAACACCTACGAGCAGTACTTC; CDR3 protein: CASSVDRGPSGNTYEQYF
clone size: -; J gene: TRBJ2-2; D gene: -; V gene: TRBV9; CDR3 DNA: TGTGCCAGCAGCGTAAAGGGGATAGCGAACACCGGGGAGCTGTTTTTT; CDR3 protein: CASSVKGIANTGELFF
clone size: -; J gene: TRBJ2-1; D gene: TRBD2; V gene: TRBV28; CDR3 DNA: TGTGCCAGCAGTTTTTCCGCTAGCGGGATAGGCGATGAGCAGTTCTTC; CDR3 protein: CASSFSASGIGDEQFF
clone size: -; J gene: TRBJ2-7; D gene: -; V gene: TRBV11-3; CDR3 DNA: TGTGCCAGCAGTCTGACAGCGTCCTACGAGCAGTACTTC; CDR3 protein: CASSLTASYEQYF
clone size: -; J gene: TRBJ2-1; D gene: TRBD2; V gene: TRBV9; CDR3 DNA: TGTGCCAGCAGCCCAGCGGGAGGGTCGTACAATGAGCAGTTCTTC; CDR3 protein: CASSPAGGSYNEQFF
clone size: few; J gene: TRBJ2-7; D gene: -; V gene: TRBV9; CDR3 DNA: TGTGCCAGCAGTGGCAGGGACAACTCCTACGAGCAGTACTTC; CDR3 protein: CASSGRDNSYEQYF
clone size: -; J gene: TRBJ1-2; D gene: TRBD1; V gene: TRBV9; CDR3 DNA: TGTGCCAGCAGCGAGGGGGGACAGGGTTATGGCTACACCTTC; CDR3 protein: CASSEGGQGYGYTF
clone size: -; J gene: TRBJ2-7; D gene: -; V gene: TRBV5-5; CDR3 DNA: TGTGCCAGCAGCTTGCGGGGGCCCAGCTCCTACGAGCAGTACTTC; CDR3 protein: CASSLRGPSSYEQYF
clone size: -; J gene: TRBJ2-5; D gene: TRBD1; V gene: TRBV6-6; CDR3 DNA: TGTGCCAGCAGCCTAGGACAGGGCCTCCGGGAGACCCAGTACTTC; CDR3 protein: CASSLGQGLRETQYF
clone size: -; J gene: TRBJ2-2; D gene: -; V gene: TRBV11-2; CDR3 DNA: TGTGCCAGCAGCTTATTCGTCATTCGGGGAACCGGGGAGCTGTTTTTT; CDR3 protein: CASSLFVIRGTGELFF
clone size: -; J gene: TRBJ2-5; D gene: -; V gene: TRBV7-6; CDR3 DNA: TGTGCCAGCAGCTTCAAGCTGGGGGAGACCCAGTACTTC; CDR3 protein: CASSFKLGETQYF
clone size: -; J gene: TRBJ1-2; D gene: -; V gene: TRBV9; CDR3 DNA: TGTGCCAGCAGCCCTGTGGGGTATGGCTACACCTTC; CDR3 protein: CASSPVGYGYTF
clone size: -; J gene: TRBJ1-5; D gene: -; V gene: TRBV6-1; CDR3 DNA: TGTGCCAGCAGTGAAGCGGGGGGACATTGGGGGCTTCATCAGCCCCAGCATTTT; CDR3 protein: CASSEAGGHWGLHQPQHF
clone size: -; J gene: TRBJ2-2; D gene: -; V gene: TRBV27; CDR3 DNA: TGTGCCAGCAGTCCCCGTTTTGGTGGGCTGTTTTTT; CDR3 protein: CASSPRFGGLFF
clone size: -; J gene: TRBJ2-7; D gene: -; V gene: TRBV6-1; CDR3 DNA: TGTGCCAGCAGTGATGAGTCAGGCCTTACGGGCTCCTACGAGCAGTACTTC; CDR3 protein: CASSDESGLTGSYEQYF
clone size: -; J gene: TRBJ2-3; D gene: -; V gene: TRBV6-5; CDR3 DNA: TGTGCCAGCAGTTACTTCTCCCCAGGGTGGACAGATACGCAGTATTTT; CDR3 protein: CASSYFSPGWTDTQYF
clone size: -; J gene: TRBJ2-1; D gene: -; V gene: TRBV28; CDR3 DNA: TGTGCCAGCAGTTTTCAGGGAATGAGCAATGAGCAGTTCTTC; CDR3 protein: CASSFQGMSNEQFF
clone size: -; J gene: TRBJ2-1; D gene: -; V gene: TRBV5-1; CDR3 DNA: TGCGCCAGCAGCTTTATGGTCGGGAGATACTACAATGAGCAGTTCTTC; CDR3 protein: CASSFMVGRYYNEQFF
clone size: -; J gene: TRBJ2-7; D gene: -; V gene: TRBV27; CDR3 DNA: TGTGCCAGCTCTCCGGCGGCAGGGCCCTACGAGCAGTACTTC; CDR3 protein: CASSPAAGPYEQYF
clone size: -; J gene: TRBJ2-3; D gene: -; V gene: TRBV30; CDR3 DNA: TGTGCCTGGAGTGTGGGGCAGGCAACGGCAGATACGCAGTATTTT; CDR3 protein: CAWSVGQATADTQYF
clone size: -; J gene: TRBJ2-5; D gene: -; V gene: TRBV4-3; CDR3 DNA: TGCGCCAGCAGCCATTCTTTAGAGTTTGGAGAGACCCAGTACTTC; CDR3 protein: CASSHSLEFGETQYF
clone size: -; J gene: TRBJ2-1; D gene: -; V gene: TRBV27; CDR3 DNA: TGTGCCAGCAGTTTCCTTGCGGATGAGCAGTTCTTC; CDR3 protein: CASSFLADEQFF
clone size: -; J gene: TRBJ1-2; D gene: -; V gene: TRBV30; CDR3 DNA: TGTGCATTGGGTCAGACTAACTATGGCTACACCTTC; CDR3 protein: CALGQTNYGYTF
clone size: -; J gene: TRBJ1-5; D gene: -; V gene: TRBV6-1; CDR3 DNA: TGTGCCAGCAGTGAAAGGGTTGTAAGCAATCAGCCCCAGCATTTT; CDR3 protein: CASSERVVSNQPQHF
clone size: -; J gene: TRBJ2-5; D gene: -; V gene: TRBV5-6; CDR3 DNA: TGTGCCAGCAGCTTTTCGTGGGGTGGGGAGACCCAGTACTTC; CDR3 protein: CASSFSWGGETQYF
clone size: -; J gene: TRBJ2-3; D gene: -; V gene: TRBV27; CDR3 DNA: TGTGCCAGTAGGGGGTTCACAGATACGCAGTATTTT; CDR3 protein: CASRGFTDTQYF
clone size: -; J gene: TRBJ2-4; D gene: -; V gene: TRBV11-2; CDR3 DNA: TGTGCCAGCAGCTTAGATCGGGCCGGAATAGCCAAAAACATTCAGTACTTC; CDR3 protein: CASSLDRAGIAKNIQYF
clone size: -; J gene: TRBJ1-2; D gene: -; V gene: TRBV5-4; CDR3 DNA: TGTGCCAGCAGCCCCTCCTTGGGGCCCAACTATGGCTACACCTTC; CDR3 protein: CASSPSLGPNYGYTF
clone size: -; J gene: TRBJ1-2; D gene: TRBD1; V gene: TRBV9; CDR3 DNA: TGTGCCAGCAGCGCCTCATCCGGGACAGGGGGATCCTATGGCTACACCTTC; CDR3 protein: CASSASSGTGGSYGYTF
clone size: -; J gene: TRBJ2-6; D gene: -; V gene: TRBV7-8; CDR3 DNA: TGTGCCAGCAGCTTAGGCCTCTCTGGGGCCAACGTCCTGACTTTC; CDR3 protein: CASSLGLSGANVLTF
clone size: -; J gene: TRBJ2-1; D gene: -; V gene: TRBV28; CDR3 DNA: TGTGCCAGCAGTTCCGATACATGGGTTAGATCATACAATGAGCAGTTCTTC; CDR3 protein: CASSSDTWVRSYNEQFF
clone size: few; J gene: TRBJ1-1; D gene: -; V gene: TRBV5-5; CDR3 DNA: TGTGCCAGCAGCTTCGGCTCGGTCATGGGGGCTTTCTTT; CDR3 protein: CASSFGSVMGAFF
clone size: once; J gene: TRBJ1-1; D gene: -; V gene: TRBV7-8; CDR3 DNA: TGTGCCAGCAGCTCCCGGGACACTGAAGCTTTCTTT; CDR3 protein: CASSSRDTEAFF
clone size: -; J gene: TRBJ2-7; D gene: -; V gene: TRBV5-1; CDR3 DNA: TGCGCCAGCAGCTTGGGGGTCAGCCTCTACGAGCAGTACTTC; CDR3 protein: CASSLGVSLYEQYF
clone size: once; J gene: TRBJ2-5; D gene: TRBD1; V gene: TRBV9; CDR3 DNA: TGTGCCAGCAGCGCAAGACAGGGAAATTTGGAGACCCAGTACTTC; CDR3 protein: CASSARQGNLETQYF
clone size: -; J gene: TRBJ2-3; D gene: TRBD2; V gene: TRBV7-6; CDR3 DNA: TGTGCCAGCAGCATACTAGCGGGGGAGAAGTATTTT; CDR3 protein: CASSILAGEKYF
clone size: -; J gene: TRBJ2-1; D gene: -; V gene: TRBV19; CDR3 DNA: TGTGCTACCAATTCGCATTACAATGAGCAGTTCTTC; CDR3 protein: CATNSHYNEQFF
clone size: -; J gene: TRBJ2-7; D gene: -; V gene: TRBV29-1; CDR3 DNA: TGCAGCGTTGCCAGGCAGGGCGCCTACGAGCAGTACTTC; CDR3 protein: CSVARQGAYEQYF
clone size: once; J gene: TRBJ1-2; D gene: TRBD1; V gene: TRBV7-9; CDR3 DNA: TGTGCCAGCAGCTTAGACAGACAGGGGGCTTTGTATGGCTACACCTTC; CDR3 protein: CASSLDRQGALYGYTF
clone size: -; J gene: TRBJ1-4; D gene: TRBD1; V gene: TRBV7-9; CDR3 DNA: TGTGCCAGCAGCTTAGGGGGACAGGGCCCTAATGAAAAACTGTTTTTT; CDR3 protein: CASSLGGQGPNEKLFF
clone size: -; J gene: TRBJ1-1; D gene: TRBD1; V gene: TRBV19; CDR3 DNA: TGTGCCAGTAGTATAAGCCGGACAGGGTACACTGAAGCTTTCTTT; CDR3 protein: CASSISRTGYTEAFF
clone size: -; J gene: TRBJ2-7; D gene: -; V gene: TRBV11-2; CDR3 DNA: TGTGCCAGCAGCTTCCCCCCTTCCTACGAGCAGTACTTC; CDR3 protein: CASSFPPSYEQYF
clone size: once; J gene: TRBJ2-7; D gene: -; V gene: TRBV6-5; CDR3 DNA: TGTGCCAGCAGTTTAATGGCGGGACCGTACGAGCAGTACTTC; CDR3 protein: CASSLMAGPYEQYF
clone size: -; J gene: TRBJ1-5; D gene: TRBD1; V gene: TRBV19; CDR3 DNA: TGTGCCAGTAGTTCCCCGGGACAGGGTACGAATCAGCCCCAGCATTTT; CDR3 protein: CASSSPGQGTNQPQHF
clone size: -; J gene: TRBJ2-1; D gene: -; V gene: TRBV19; CDR3 DNA: TGTGCCAGTAGTATCGGACTGATGGAGCAGTTCTTC; CDR3 protein: CASSIGLMEQFF